This TCR beta chain was identified in a study of blood T cells in healthy people across ages. The authors ran a second PCR of about 6 to 11 cycles using a sample-barcoded 5' primer and a J-beta primer mix. TCRdb re-analysed the 5' RACE reads in MiXCR, keeping a single row per CDR3 protein. The repertoire includes some 920,000 distinct CDR3 sequences, roughly 47% of them detected once, and roughly 23% sits in the top ten. V lost 6 bases, J lost 9 bases, and 17 bases stayed unmatched. The CDR3 is 16 amino acids. V gene TRBV12-3 or TRBV12-4 combines with J gene TRBJ1-5, with TRBD1 matching 7 bases. Material for sequencing was blood. The source of this sequence is a woman aged 60 to 75 in good health. Here the CDR3 reads CASSLWRQGGDRPQHF. The CDR3 DNA reads as TGTGCCAGCAGCTTATGGAGGCAGGGGGGCGATCGGCCCCAGCATTTT.